These T cell receptor beta chains were read from a single sample in a study of blood T cells in healthy people across ages. TCRdb recomputed calls from the 5' RACE reads with MiXCR, one row per CDR3 protein. The repertoire includes about 320,000 distinct CDR3 sequences, about 25% of them detected once, and 25% to 35% sits in the top ten. Sequenced: blood. The receptors were gathered from a woman aged 65 to 85 in good health. Both conserved end residues are part of each CDR3. D genes are given only for firm matches. Clone size is not always given. Where it is, it says once, few, many or a class for expanded clones.

>.|.|TRBV18|TRBJ2-5
TGTGCCAGCTCACCACAGTCTTCAGGAAACCAAGAGACCCAGTACTTC
CASSPQSSGNQETQYF
>.|.|TRBV28|TRBJ2-7
TGCGCCAGCAGTTTACCCAGTCCCTACGAGCAGTACTTC
CASSLPSPYEQYF
>TRBD2|.|TRBV6-6|TRBJ2-1
TGTGCCAGCAGTTACACTAGCGGAGAGCAGTTCTTC
CASSYTSGEQFF
>TRBD1|.|TRBV2|TRBJ2-7
TGTGCCAGCAGTGAGGGGACAGTGGACTACGAGCAGTACTTC
CASSEGTVDYEQYF
>.|.|TRBV29-1|TRBJ1-1
TGCAGCGTTGCCTATAGTACGGACACTGAAGCTTTCTTT
CSVAYSTDTEAFF
>.|few|TRBV28|TRBJ1-1
TGTGCCAGCACCCTCCCCGGGAGGACTGAAGCTTTCTTT
CASTLPGRTEAFF
>.|few|TRBV13|TRBJ2-1
TGTGCCAGCAGCTCCGGGCTAGAGGGTGAGCAGTTCTTC
CASSSGLEGEQFF
>.|.|TRBV14|TRBJ2-1
TGTGCCAGCAGCCCAAGTCCTGGGCAGGGCCACTACAATGAGCAGTTCTTC
CASSPSPGQGHYNEQFF
>.|.|TRBV28|TRBJ2-7
TGTGCCAGCACTGATCCGGGGTGGCACGAGCAGTACTTC
CASTDPGWHEQYF
>.|.|TRBV7-9|TRBJ2-2
TGTGCCAGCAGCTTACAGCGATCGAACACCGGGGAGCTGTTTTTT
CASSLQRSNTGELFF
>.|.|TRBV20-1|TRBJ2-7
TGCAGTGCTAGAAGGGGGGCCTCGAGCTCCTACGAGCAGTACTTC
CSARRGASSSYEQYF
>.|.|TRBV20-1|TRBJ2-1
TGCAGTGCAAAGGACGTCAAGGGTCTCACACACAATGAGCAGTTCTTC
CSAKDVKGLTHNEQFF
>.|.|TRBV29-1|TRBJ1-1
TGCAGCGGCGGGCTTTCTTCCACCACTGAAGCTTTCTTT
CSGGLSSTTEAFF
>TRBD1|.|TRBV10-3|TRBJ1-2
TGTGCCATCAGTGAGGGACAGGTGCTAAACTATGGCTACACCTTC
CAISEGQVLNYGYTF
>.|.|TRBV2|TRBJ1-5
TGTGCCAGCAGCCGAAGACAGGACCTAAGCAATCAGCCCCAGCATTTT
CASSRRQDLSNQPQHF
>TRBD2|.|TRBV10-2|TRBJ2-7
TGCGCCAGCAGTGGGTGGACTAGCGGGAGCTACGAGCAGTACTTC
CASSGWTSGSYEQYF
>.|.|TRBV7-9|TRBJ2-5
TGTGCCACCAGGGACTCGGGGGAGACCCAGTACTTC
CATRDSGETQYF
>.|few|TRBV3-1|TRBJ1-1
TGTGCCAGCAGCCAAGAGGGAGGATCTGAAGCTTTCTTT
CASSQEGGSEAFF
>TRBD1|.|TRBV5-1|TRBJ2-5
TGCGCCAGCAGCTTGAATCCTCGGGACAGGCCCCGGGGAGGTGACTTC
CASSLNPRDRPRGGDF
>TRBD1|.|TRBV29-1|TRBJ2-1
TGCAGCGAGACCCGACAGGGGGTTTACAATGAGCAGTTCTTC
CSETRQGVYNEQFF
>.|.|TRBV7-9|TRBJ2-5
TGTGCCAGCAGCTTAGAGGGGGACGCTTTTGAAGAGACCCAGTACTTC
CASSLEGDAFEETQYF
>.|few|TRBV6-5|TRBJ2-7
TGTGCCAGCAGAGTGGGACAAGCCTACGAGCAGTACTTC
CASRVGQAYEQYF
>.|.|TRBV6-2/TRBV6-3|TRBJ1-1
TGTGCCAGCAGTTACTCGTTTGGGTTGGCCGGGTTTTTCGACACTGAAGCTTTCTTT
CASSYSFGLAGFFDTEAFF
>.|.|TRBV5-1|TRBJ2-4
TGCGCCAGCAGCTTGGAGCCCGGCCTCAAAAACATTCAGTACTTC
CASSLEPGLKNIQYF
>TRBD2|.|TRBV10-3|TRBJ2-7
TGTGCCATCAGTGAGTCTAGCGGGAGGGCTTTGGGCTCCTACGAGCAGTACTTC
CAISESSGRALGSYEQYF
>TRBD2|.|TRBV7-6|TRBJ2-3
TGTGCCAGCAGCTTAGGCCCGGGGAGGGGTGGCGATACGCAGTATTTT
CASSLGPGRGGDTQYF
>.|.|TRBV4-1|TRBJ1-4
TGCGCCAGCAGCCAAGCTGGGACCAAACTGTTTTTT
CASSQAGTKLFF
>TRBD1|.|TRBV5-1|TRBJ1-5
TGCGCCACCCTGGGGACAGGAGACTATAGCAATCAGCCCCAGCATTTT
CATLGTGDYSNQPQHF
>.|few|TRBV28|TRBJ2-1
TGTGCCAGCAGTCACAGGGCCCACTCCTACAATGAGCAGTTCTTC
CASSHRAHSYNEQFF
>TRBD2|.|TRBV15|TRBJ2-1
TGTGCCACCAGCAGAGGAAGACTAGCGCAAAATGAGCAGTTCTTC
CATSRGRLAQNEQFF
>.|few|TRBV6-5|TRBJ1-4
TGTGCCAGCAGACGACTTCAGGGAACATATGAAAAACTGTTTTTT
CASRRLQGTYEKLFF
>.|few|TRBV3-1|TRBJ2-1
TGTGCCAGCAGCTCTATGATCAATGAGCAGTTCTTC
CASSSMINEQFF
>.|.|TRBV29-1|TRBJ2-5
TGCAGCTCCTTACGAGGAGAGACCCAGTACTTC
CSSLRGETQYF
>.|.|TRBV28|TRBJ2-7
TGTGCCAACAGTTTAGCCCACGAGCAGTACTTC
CANSLAHEQYF
>TRBD1|many|TRBV4-1|TRBJ2-7
TGCGCCAGCAGCCAGGGGGACAGGGGGAGTTCCTACGAGCAGTACTTC
CASSQGDRGSSYEQYF
>.|.|TRBV20-1|TRBJ2-5
TGCAGTGCTAGGGATCCTGGAGATAAAAAAGGGACCCAGTACTTC
CSARDPGDKKGTQYF
>.|few|TRBV4-3|TRBJ2-3
TGCGCCAGCAGCCAGCGGGGTCTACCGATGGGAGATACGCAGTATTTT
CASSQRGLPMGDTQYF
>.|few|TRBV6-6|TRBJ2-5
TGTGCCAGCAGCTTCAGCGCTGCGGAGACCCAGTACTTC
CASSFSAAETQYF
>.|few|TRBV7-9|TRBJ1-4
TGTGCCAGCAGCCGGGGACAAGGTCTGGAAAAACTGTTTTTT
CASSRGQGLEKLFF
>.|.|TRBV3-1|TRBJ2-5
TGTGCCAGCAGCCAAGGGACTACTCATGAGACCCAGTACTTC
CASSQGTTHETQYF
>TRBD2|once|TRBV20-1|TRBJ2-3
TGCAGTGCTCCCGAGCTAGCGGGGGAGGGCAATACGCAGTATTTT
CSAPELAGEGNTQYF
>.|few|TRBV24-1|TRBJ1-2
TGTGCCACCAGTGATGACGGGGGCGGTGGCTACACCTTC
CATSDDGGGGYTF
>.|.|TRBV10-3|TRBJ2-6
TGTGCCATCAGCCAAGTGAGCTCTGGGGCCAACGTCCTGACTTTC
CAISQVSSGANVLTF
>.|once|TRBV28|TRBJ2-1
TGTGCCAGCAGTTTGAAGGTATCGCGGCAGTTCTTC
CASSLKVSRQFF
>.|many|TRBV29-1|TRBJ1-4
TGCAGCGTTGAATTGGGTGGTGAAAAACTGTTTTTT
CSVELGGEKLFF
>.|.|TRBV6-5|TRBJ1-2
TGTGCCAGCAGTTCCCTTCTCGGTGGCTACACCTTC
CASSSLLGGYTF
>.|many|TRBV20-1|TRBJ2-7
TGCAGTGCTAGAGAGGGCACCCTATCCTACGAGCAGTACTTC
CSAREGTLSYEQYF
>.|.|TRBV10-3|TRBJ2-3
TGTGCCATCAGTGAGTCGGGTCTAAGCGCTATTAGCACAGATACGCAGTATTTT
CAISESGLSAISTDTQYF
>.|many|TRBV20-1|TRBJ2-5
TGCAGTCCCCGACAGGAAAAGACCCAGTACTTC
CSPRQEKTQYF